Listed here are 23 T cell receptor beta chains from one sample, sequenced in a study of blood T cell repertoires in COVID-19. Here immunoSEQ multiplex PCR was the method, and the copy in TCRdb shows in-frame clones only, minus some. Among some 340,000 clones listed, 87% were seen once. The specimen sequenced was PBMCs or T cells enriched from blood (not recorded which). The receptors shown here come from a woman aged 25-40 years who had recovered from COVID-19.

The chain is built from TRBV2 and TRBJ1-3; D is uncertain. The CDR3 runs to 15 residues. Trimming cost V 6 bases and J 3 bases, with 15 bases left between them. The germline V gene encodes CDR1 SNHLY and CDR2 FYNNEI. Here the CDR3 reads CASRIPGRDGNTIYF. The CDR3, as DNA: TGTGCCAGCAGGATCCCCGGGAGGGATGGAAACACCATATATTTT.

The CDR3: CSVKGGEIKAFF. The CDR3 bases are TGCAGCGTCAAGGGGGGGGAAATTAAAGCTTTCTTT. The gene calls are TRBV29-1 and TRBJ1-1, with D possibly being TRBD1 (6 bases). Germline-derived CDR1 and CDR2 are SQVTM and ANQGSEA. Deletions cut 6 bases from V and 9 bases from J, with 17 bases between. This CDR3 comprises 12 residues.

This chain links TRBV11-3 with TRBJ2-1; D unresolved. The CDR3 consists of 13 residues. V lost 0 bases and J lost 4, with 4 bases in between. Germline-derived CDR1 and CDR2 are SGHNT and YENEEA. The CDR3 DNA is TGTGCCAGCAGCTTAGATCCGTACAATGAGCAGTTCTTC. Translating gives CASSLDPYNEQFF.

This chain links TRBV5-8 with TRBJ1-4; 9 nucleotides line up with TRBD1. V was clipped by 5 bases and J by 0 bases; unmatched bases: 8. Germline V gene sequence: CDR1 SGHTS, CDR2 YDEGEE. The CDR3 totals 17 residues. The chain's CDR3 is CASRSNRGPATNEKLFF. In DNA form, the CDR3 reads TGTGCCAGCAGGTCTAACAGGGGGCCTGCAACTAATGAAAAACTGTTTTTT.

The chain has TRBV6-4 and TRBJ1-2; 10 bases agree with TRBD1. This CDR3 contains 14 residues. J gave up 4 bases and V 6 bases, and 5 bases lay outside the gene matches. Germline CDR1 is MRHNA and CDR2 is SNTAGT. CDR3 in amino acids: CASSDRGLSYGYTF. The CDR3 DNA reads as TGTGCCAGCAGCGACAGGGGGCTTAGCTATGGCTACACCTTC.

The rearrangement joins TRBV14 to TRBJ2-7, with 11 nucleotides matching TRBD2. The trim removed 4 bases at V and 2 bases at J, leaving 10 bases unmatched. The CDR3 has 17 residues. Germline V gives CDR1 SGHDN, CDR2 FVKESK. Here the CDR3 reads CASSPFLGSGGAYEQYF. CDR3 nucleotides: TGTGCCAGCAGCCCCTTCCTCGGTAGCGGGGGGGCCTACGAGCAGTACTTC.

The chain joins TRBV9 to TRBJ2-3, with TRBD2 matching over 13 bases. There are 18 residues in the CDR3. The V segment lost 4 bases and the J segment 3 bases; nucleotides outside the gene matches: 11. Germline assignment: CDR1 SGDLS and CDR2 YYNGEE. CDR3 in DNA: TGTGCCAGCAGCCCCAAAGGGGGGACTAGCGGGGCGACAGATACGCAGTATTTT. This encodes CASSPKGGTSGATDTQYF.

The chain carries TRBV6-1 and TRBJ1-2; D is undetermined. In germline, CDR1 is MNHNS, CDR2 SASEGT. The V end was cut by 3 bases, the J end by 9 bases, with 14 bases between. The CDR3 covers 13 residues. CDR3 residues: CASSELGLRSYTF. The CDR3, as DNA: TGTGCCAGCAGTGAGCTGGGCCTCCGGAGCTACACCTTC.

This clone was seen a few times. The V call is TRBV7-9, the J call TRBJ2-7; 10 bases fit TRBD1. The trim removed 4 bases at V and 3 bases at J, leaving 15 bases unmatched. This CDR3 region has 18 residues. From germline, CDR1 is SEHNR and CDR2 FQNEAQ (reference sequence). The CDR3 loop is CASSSGTGAGRGNYEQYF. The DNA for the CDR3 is TGTGCCAGCAGCTCCGGGACAGGGGCGGGGAGGGGTAACTACGAGCAGTACTTC.

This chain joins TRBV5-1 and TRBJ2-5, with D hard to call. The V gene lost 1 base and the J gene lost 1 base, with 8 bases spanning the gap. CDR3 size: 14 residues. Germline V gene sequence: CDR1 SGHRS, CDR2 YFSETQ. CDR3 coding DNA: TGCGCCAGCAGCTTGTCCGAGATCCAAGAGACCCAGTACTTC. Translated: CASSLSEIQETQYF.

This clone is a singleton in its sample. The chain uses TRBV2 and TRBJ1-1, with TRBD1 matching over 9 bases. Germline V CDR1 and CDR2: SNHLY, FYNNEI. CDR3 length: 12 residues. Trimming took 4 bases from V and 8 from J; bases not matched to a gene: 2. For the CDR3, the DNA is TGTGCCAGCAGTGCAGGACAGGGGGAAGCTTTCTTT. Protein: CASSAGQGEAFF.

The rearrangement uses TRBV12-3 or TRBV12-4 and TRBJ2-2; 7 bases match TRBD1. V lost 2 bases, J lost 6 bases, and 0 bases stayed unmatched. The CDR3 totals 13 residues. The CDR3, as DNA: TGTGCCAGCAGTTTAAGGGGGCCCGGGGAGCTGTTTTTT. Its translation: CASSLRGPGELFF.

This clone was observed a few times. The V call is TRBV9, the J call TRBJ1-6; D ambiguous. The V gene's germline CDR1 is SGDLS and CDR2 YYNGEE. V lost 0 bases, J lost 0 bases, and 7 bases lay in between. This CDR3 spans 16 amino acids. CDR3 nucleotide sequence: TGTGCCAGCAGCGTAGATTGGAGCTCCTATAATTCACCCCTCCACTTT. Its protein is CASSVDWSSYNSPLHF. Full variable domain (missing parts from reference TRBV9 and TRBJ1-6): DSGVTQTPKHLITATGQRVTLRCSPRSGDLSVYWYQQSLDQGLQFLIQYYNGEERAKGNILERFSAQQFPDLHSELNLSSLELGDSALYFCASSVDWSSYNSPLHFGNGTRLTVT.

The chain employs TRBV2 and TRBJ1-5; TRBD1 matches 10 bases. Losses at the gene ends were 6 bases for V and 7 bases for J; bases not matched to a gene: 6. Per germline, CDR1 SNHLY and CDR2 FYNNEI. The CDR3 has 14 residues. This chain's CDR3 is CASSSETGGQPQHF. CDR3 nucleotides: TGTGCCAGCAGCTCAGAGACAGGGGGCCAGCCCCAGCATTTT.

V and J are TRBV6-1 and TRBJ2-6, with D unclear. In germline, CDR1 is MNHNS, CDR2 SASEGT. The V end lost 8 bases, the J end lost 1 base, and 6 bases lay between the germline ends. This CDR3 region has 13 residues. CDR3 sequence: CASPVSGANVLTF. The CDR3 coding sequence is TGTGCCAGCCCGGTTTCTGGGGCCAACGTCCTGACTTTC.

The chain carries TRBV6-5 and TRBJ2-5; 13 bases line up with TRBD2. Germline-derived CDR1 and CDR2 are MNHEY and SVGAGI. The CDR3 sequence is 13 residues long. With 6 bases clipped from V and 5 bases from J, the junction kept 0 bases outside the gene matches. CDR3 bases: TGTGCCAGCAGGACTAGCGGGGGGGAGACCCAGTACTTC. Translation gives CASRTSGGETQYF.

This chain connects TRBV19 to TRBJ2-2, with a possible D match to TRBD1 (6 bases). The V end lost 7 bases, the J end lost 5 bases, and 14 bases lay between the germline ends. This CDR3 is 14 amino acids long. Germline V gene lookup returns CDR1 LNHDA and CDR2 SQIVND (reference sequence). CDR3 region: CASTRQGKTGELFF. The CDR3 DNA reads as TGTGCCAGTACGCGGCAGGGGAAAACCGGGGAGCTGTTTTTT.

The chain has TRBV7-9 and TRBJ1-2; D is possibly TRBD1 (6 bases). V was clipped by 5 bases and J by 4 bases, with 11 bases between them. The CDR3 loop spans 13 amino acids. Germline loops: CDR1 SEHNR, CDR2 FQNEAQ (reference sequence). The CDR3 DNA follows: TGTGCCAGCAGCCAGGGACAAGTCTATGGCTACACCTTC. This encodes CASSQGQVYGYTF.

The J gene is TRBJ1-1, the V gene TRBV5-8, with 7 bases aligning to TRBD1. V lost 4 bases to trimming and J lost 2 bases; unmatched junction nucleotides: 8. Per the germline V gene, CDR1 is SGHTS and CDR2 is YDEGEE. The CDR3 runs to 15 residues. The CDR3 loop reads CASSRTGAGNTEAFF. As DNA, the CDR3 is TGTGCCAGCAGCCGTACAGGGGCTGGTAACACTGAAGCTTTCTTT.

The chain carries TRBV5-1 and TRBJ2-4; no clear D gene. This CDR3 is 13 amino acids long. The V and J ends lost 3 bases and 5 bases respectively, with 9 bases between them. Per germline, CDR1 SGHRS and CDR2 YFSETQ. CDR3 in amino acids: CASSSEPENIQYF. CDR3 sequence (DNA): TGCGCCAGCAGCTCGGAGCCCGAAAACATTCAGTACTTC.

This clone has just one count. The CDR3 sequence is CASSQDPTGGYEQYF. The CDR3 DNA reads TGTGCCAGCAGCCAAGATCCCACAGGGGGCTACGAGCAGTACTTC. V is TRBV3-1 (or the pseudogene TRBV3-2) and J is TRBJ2-7; TRBD1 matches at 8 bases. The germline V gene encodes CDR1 LGHDT and CDR2 YNNKEL (reference sequence). The CDR3 extends over 15 amino acids. The J segment lost 3 bases and the V segment lost 0 bases, leaving 4 bases of the junction unmatched.

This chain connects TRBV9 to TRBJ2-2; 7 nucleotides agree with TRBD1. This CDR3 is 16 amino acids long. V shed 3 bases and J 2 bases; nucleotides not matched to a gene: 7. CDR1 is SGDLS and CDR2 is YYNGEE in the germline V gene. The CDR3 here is CASSAYRGANTGELFF. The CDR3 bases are TGTGCCAGCAGCGCTTACAGGGGTGCTAACACCGGGGAGCTGTTTTTT.

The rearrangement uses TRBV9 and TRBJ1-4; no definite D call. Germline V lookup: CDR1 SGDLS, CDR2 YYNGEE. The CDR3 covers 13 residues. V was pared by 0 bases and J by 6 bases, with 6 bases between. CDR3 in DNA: TGTGCCAGCAGCGTAGATGGAGATGAAAAACTGTTTTTT. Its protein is CASSVDGDEKLFF.